These 5 T cell receptor beta chains were sequenced from one sample in a study of cytomegalovirus exposure and HLA in healthy donors. Researchers ran the PCR with 60 Vbeta and 13 Jbeta primers. Sequencing was performed with immunoSEQ multiplex PCR; in TCRdb, only in-frame clones are kept and a portion is missing. The profile covers about 120,000 clones, with around 69% appearing a single time and roughly 8.2% taken by the ten largest. Sequencing was performed on PBMCs. These receptors were obtained from a middle-aged woman in good health and CMV-seropositive.

This clone was seen a few times. The chain employs TRBV29-1 and TRBJ2-3, with TRBD2 matching over 10 bases. The V gene's germline CDR1 is SQVTM and CDR2 ANQGSEA. There are 15 residues in the CDR3. The J segment lost 3 bases and the V segment lost 7 bases, leaving 10 bases of the junction unmatched. The CDR3: CSAEGASGGTDTQYF. The CDR3 coding sequence is TGCAGCGCTGAGGGTGCTAGCGGGGGAACAGATACGCAGTATTTT.

The gene calls are TRBV5-4 and TRBJ2-6; the D gene is possibly TRBD1 (6 bases). The V gene's germline CDR1 is SGHNT and CDR2 YYREEE (reference sequence). This CDR3 contains 16 residues. Trimming left V 4 bases short and J 4 bases short, with 15 bases between. This CDR3 is CASSMAGAEGANVLTF. In DNA, the CDR3 is TGTGCCAGCAGCATGGCAGGGGCGGAGGGGGCCAACGTCCTGACTTTC.

The CDR3 nucleotides are TGTGCCAGCAGTTACTCGACAGGGGCCGGCATAAATGAGCAGTTCTTC. Translation: CASSYSTGAGINEQFF. This chain joins TRBV6-5 and TRBJ2-1, with 8 bases identical to TRBD1. This CDR3 contains 16 residues. Looked up from germline, CDR1 is MNHEY and CDR2 is SVGAGI. The V segment lost 0 bases and the J segment 7 bases; nucleotides outside the gene matches: 8.

CDR3 sequence: CASTLDSYGYTF. The CDR3 nucleotides are TGTGCCAGCACCCTGGACAGCTATGGCTACACCTTC. This chain uses TRBV7-9 with TRBJ1-2; weak D call: TRBD1 (6 bases). CDR1 and CDR2 from the germline V gene are SEHNR and FQNEAQ (reference sequence). There are 12 residues in the CDR3. V was cut by 7 bases and J by 4 bases, with 10 bases left in between.

A note on this clone: One junction end disagrees with the germline gene, perhaps due to a read error. In DNA form, the CDR3 reads TGTGCTAGCAGCTTACGTTTTCGAGAGACCCAGTACTTC. Translating gives CASSLRFRETQYF. V usage is TRBV7-7 and J usage is TRBJ2-5; D ambiguous. From germline, CDR1 is SSHAT and CDR2 FNYEAQ (reference sequence). CDR3 length: 13 amino acids.